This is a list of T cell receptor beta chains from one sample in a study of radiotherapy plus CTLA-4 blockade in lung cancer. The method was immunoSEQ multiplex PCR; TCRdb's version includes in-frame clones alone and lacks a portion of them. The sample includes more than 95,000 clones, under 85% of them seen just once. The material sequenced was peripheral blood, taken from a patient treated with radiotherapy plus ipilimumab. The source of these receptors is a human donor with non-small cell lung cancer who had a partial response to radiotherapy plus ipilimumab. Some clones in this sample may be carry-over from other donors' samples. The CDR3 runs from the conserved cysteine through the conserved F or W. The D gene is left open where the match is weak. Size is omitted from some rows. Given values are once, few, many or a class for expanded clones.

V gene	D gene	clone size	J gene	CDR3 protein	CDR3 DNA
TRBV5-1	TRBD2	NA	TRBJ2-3	CASNQRERTDTQYF	TGCGCCAGCAACCAGCGGGAGCGCACAGATACGCAGTATTTT
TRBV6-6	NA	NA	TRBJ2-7	CASSAGAPISSYEQYF	TGTGCCAGCAGCGCTGGGGCCCCCATCAGCTCCTACGAGCAGTACTTC
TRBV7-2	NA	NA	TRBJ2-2	CASSLSGTNTGELFF	TGTGCCAGCAGCTTATCAGGGACAAACACCGGGGAGCTGTTTTTT
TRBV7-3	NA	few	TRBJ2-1	CASSLDSSYNEQFF	TGTGCCAGCAGCTTAGACTCCTCCTACAATGAGCAGTTCTTC
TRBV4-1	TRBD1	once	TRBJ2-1	CASSPSPQGVNEQFF	TGCGCCAGCAGCCCAAGCCCCCAGGGGGTCAATGAGCAGTTCTTC
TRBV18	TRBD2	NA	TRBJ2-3	CASSPSGLAGSTDTQYF	TGTGCCAGCTCACCATCCGGGCTAGCGGGCAGCACAGATACGCAGTATTTT
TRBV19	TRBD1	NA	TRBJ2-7	CASSNKDRGTYEQYF	TGTGCCAGTAGTAACAAGGACAGGGGAACCTACGAGCAGTACTTC
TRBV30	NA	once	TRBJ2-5	CAWSVLQTQYF	TGTGCCTGGAGTGTACTCCAGACCCAGTACTTC
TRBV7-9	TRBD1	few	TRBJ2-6	CASSRGQLGYTTGANVLTF	TGTGCCAGCAGCAGGGGACAGCTAGGGTATACCACTGGGGCCAACGTCCTGACTTTC
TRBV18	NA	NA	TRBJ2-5	CASSGWADRETQYF	TGTGCCAGCTCTGGTTGGGCAGACAGAGAGACCCAGTACTTC
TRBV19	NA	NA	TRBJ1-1	CASETTRNTEAFF	TGTGCCAGTGAGACAACCCGGAACACTGAAGCTTTCTTT
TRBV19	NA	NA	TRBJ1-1	CASSIGGDMNTEAFF	TGTGCCAGTAGTATAGGGGGAGACATGAACACTGAAGCTTTCTTT
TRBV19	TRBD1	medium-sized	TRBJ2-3	CASSIRDRVPDTQYF	TGTGCCAGTAGTATAAGGGACAGGGTGCCAGATACGCAGTATTTT
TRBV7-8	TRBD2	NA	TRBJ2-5	CASSLLSRGGAVGETQYF	TGTGCCAGCAGCTTATTAAGTCGCGGGGGGGCCGTGGGGGAGACCCAGTACTTC
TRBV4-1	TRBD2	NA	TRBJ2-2	CASSQVHGGLNTGELFF	TGCGCCAGCAGCCAAGTTCACGGGGGGTTGAACACCGGGGAGCTGTTTTTT
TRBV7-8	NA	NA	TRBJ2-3	CASSSELLTDTQYF	TGTGCCAGCAGCTCGGAGCTGTTGACAGATACGCAGTATTTT
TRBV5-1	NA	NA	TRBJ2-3	CASSLESRASDTQYF	TGCGCCAGCAGCTTGGAATCCAGGGCATCGGATACGCAGTATTTT
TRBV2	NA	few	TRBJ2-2	CASSWNPWSGELFF	TGTGCCAGCAGTTGGAACCCTTGGAGCGGGGAGCTGTTTTTT
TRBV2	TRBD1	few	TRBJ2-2	CASTRLDRWNTGELFF	TGTGCCAGCACCCGCCTGGACAGGTGGAACACCGGGGAGCTGTTTTTT
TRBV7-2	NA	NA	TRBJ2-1	CASNKLGSDSEQFF	TGTGCCAGCAACAAACTAGGGAGCGACTCTGAGCAGTTCTTC
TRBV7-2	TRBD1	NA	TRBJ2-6	CASSLAPTQGRGANVLTF	TGTGCCAGCAGCTTAGCCCCCACACAGGGGCGAGGGGCCAACGTCCTGACTTTC
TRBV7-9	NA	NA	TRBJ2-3	CASSSGYRQFTDTQYF	TGTGCCAGCAGCTCGGGCTACAGACAGTTCACAGATACGCAGTATTTT
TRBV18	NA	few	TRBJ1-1	CASSPPAGVETEAFF	TGTGCCAGCTCACCACCAGCAGGGGTTGAAACTGAAGCTTTCTTT
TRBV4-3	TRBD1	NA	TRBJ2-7	CASSQDPNRGDEQYF	TGCGCCAGCAGCCAAGATCCCAACAGGGGTGACGAGCAGTACTTC
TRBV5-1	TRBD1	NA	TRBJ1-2	CASSLDGTEDYGYTF	TGCGCCAGCAGCTTGGACGGGACAGAGGATTATGGCTACACCTTC
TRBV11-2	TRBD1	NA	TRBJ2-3	CASSSLFRQGMADTQYF	TGTGCCAGCAGCTCATTATTTCGACAGGGGATGGCAGATACGCAGTATTTT
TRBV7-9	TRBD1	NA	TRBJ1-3	CASSYTGQADGNTIYF	TGTGCCAGCAGCTACACGGGACAGGCGGACGGAAACACCATATATTTT
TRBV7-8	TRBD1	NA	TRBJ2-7	CASSGDRGALYEQYF	TGTGCCAGCAGCGGGGACAGGGGCGCCCTCTACGAGCAGTACTTC
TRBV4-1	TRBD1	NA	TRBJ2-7	CASSRLYLPGQGAYEQYF	TGCGCCAGCAGCCGCCTTTACCTCCCGGGACAGGGGGCTTACGAGCAGTACTTC
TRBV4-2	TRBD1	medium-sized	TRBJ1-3	CASSPRGLGNTIYF	TGTGCCAGCAGCCCGAGGGGGCTTGGAAACACCATATATTTT
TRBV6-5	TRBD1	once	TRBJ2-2	CASSYPTGSNTGELFF	TGTGCCAGCAGTTACCCGACAGGGAGTAACACCGGGGAGCTGTTTTTT